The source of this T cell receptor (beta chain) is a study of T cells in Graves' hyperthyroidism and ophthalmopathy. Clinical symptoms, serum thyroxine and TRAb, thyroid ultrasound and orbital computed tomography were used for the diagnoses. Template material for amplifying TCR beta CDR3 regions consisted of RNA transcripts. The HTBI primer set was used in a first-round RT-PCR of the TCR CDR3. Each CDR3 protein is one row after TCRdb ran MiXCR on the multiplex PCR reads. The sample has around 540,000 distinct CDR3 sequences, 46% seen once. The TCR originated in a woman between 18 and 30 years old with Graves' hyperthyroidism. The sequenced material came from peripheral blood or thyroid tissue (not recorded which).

CDR3 bases: TGTGCCAGCAGTTACTCGATCGATTTGGCAGGGGAAGCTTTCTTT. Translated, it gives CASSYSIDLAGEAFF. The rearrangement uses TRBV6-5 and TRBJ1-1; weak D call: TRBD1 (5 bases). Germline loops: CDR1 MNHEY, CDR2 SVGAGI. The V and J ends lost 0 bases and 8 bases respectively, with 16 bases between them. The CDR3 sequence is 15 residues long.